The source of this T cell receptor beta chain is a study of blood T cell repertoires in COVID-19. Study information: The cDNA or gDNA used as material had been derived from T cells, B-cell-depleted T cells, or PBMCs.

V was clipped by 6 bases and J by 0 bases, with 9 bases between them. The CDR3 spans 14 residues. Germline CDR1 MNHEY, CDR2 SVGAGI. Some clones are missing from TCRdb's copy, which holds only in-frame ones; the method was immunoSEQ multiplex PCR. The sample yields under 130,000 clones, about 90% seen once. The sequence was obtained from a woman aged 60-75 years with acute or convalescent COVID-19. The sequenced sample consisted of peripheral blood. V usage is TRBV6-5 and J usage is TRBJ2-4; D gene ambiguous. The CDR3 bases are TGTGCCAGCAGAGCGCAGTTAGCCAAAAACATTCAGTACTTC. It specifies CASRAQLAKNIQYF.